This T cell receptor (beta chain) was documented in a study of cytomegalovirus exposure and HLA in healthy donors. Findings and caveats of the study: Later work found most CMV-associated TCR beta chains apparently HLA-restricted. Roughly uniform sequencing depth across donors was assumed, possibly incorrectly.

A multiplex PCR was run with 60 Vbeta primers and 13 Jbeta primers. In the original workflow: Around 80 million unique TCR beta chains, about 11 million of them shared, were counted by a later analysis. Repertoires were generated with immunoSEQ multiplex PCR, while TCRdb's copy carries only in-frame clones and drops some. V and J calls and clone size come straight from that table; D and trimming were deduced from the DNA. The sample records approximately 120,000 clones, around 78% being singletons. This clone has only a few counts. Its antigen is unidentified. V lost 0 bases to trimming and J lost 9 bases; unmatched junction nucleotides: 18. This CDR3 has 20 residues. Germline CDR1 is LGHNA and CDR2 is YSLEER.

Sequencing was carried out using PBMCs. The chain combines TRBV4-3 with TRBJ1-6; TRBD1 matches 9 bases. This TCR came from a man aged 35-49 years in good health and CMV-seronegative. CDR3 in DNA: TGCGCCAGCAGCCAAGATCTAACAGGGGGCGTGGAAGGACGGGGTTCACCCCTCCACTTT. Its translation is CASSQDLTGGVEGRGSPLHF.